This is a list of T cell receptor beta chains from one sample in a study of control samples from healthy donors and cancer patients. Method: immunoSEQ multiplex PCR; TCRdb's copy keeps in-frame clones and lacks some. The sample carries approximately 68,000 clones, over 80% recorded once. What was sequenced was blood. The receptors shown here come from a man aged 60-69 years in good health. Both conserved end residues are part of each CDR3. A D gene is named only where the DNA matches it firmly. Clone sizes are given selectively: once, few, many, or a class where the clone is expanded.

NA	TRBV9	TRBJ2-2	TRBD1	TGTGCCAGCAGCGCCGGCAGGGGGCTAACCGGGGAGCTGTTTTTT	CASSAGRGLTGELFF
NA	TRBV3-1/TRBV3-2	TRBJ2-5	NA	TGTGCCAGCAGCCCGGGTTTGGAGACCCAGTACTTC	CASSPGLETQYF
NA	TRBV7-2	TRBJ1-2	NA	TGTGCCAGCAGCCCCATTAGGAACAGGGCTCTCTATGGCTACACCTTC	CASSPIRNRALYGYTF
few	TRBV19	TRBJ1-5	NA	TGTGCCAGTAGTTCTGAGGGGGGAAGCAATCAGCCCCAGCATTTT	CASSSEGGSNQPQHF
NA	TRBV2	TRBJ2-7	NA	TGTGCCAGCAGTGAGGCCGGGGGCGAGAGAAGCTCCTACGAGCAGTACTTC	CASSEAGGERSSYEQYF
NA	TRBV5-1	TRBJ2-1	NA	TGCGCCAGCAGGTCTACACTGAGCTCCTACAATGAGCAGTTCTTC	CASRSTLSSYNEQFF
NA	TRBV5-1	TRBJ2-1	TRBD2	TGCGCCAGCAGCCCGGGGTGGACTAGTTACAATGAGCAGTTCTTC	CASSPGWTSYNEQFF
NA	TRBV9	TRBJ2-1	NA	TGTGCCAGCAGCGTGGGGAGTTCCAATGAGCAGTTCTTC	CASSVGSSNEQFF
NA	TRBV5-4	TRBJ1-6	TRBD1	TGTGCCAGCAGCTTGGGGGACAGCAATAATTCACCCCTCCACTTT	CASSLGDSNNSPLHF
NA	TRBV6-2/TRBV6-3	TRBJ2-3	NA	TGTGCCAGCAGTATGGATAGCACAGATACGCAGTATTTT	CASSMDSTDTQYF
NA	TRBV19	TRBJ2-6	NA	TGTGCCAGTAGTGGCCGGAAAGGGAGGATCATCTCTGGGGCCAACGTCCTGACTTTC	CASSGRKGRIISGANVLTF
once	TRBV7-6	TRBJ2-3	NA	TGTGCCAGCAGCTTAGCGCTTCAGAGGGGTTTTTCAGATACGCAGTATTTT	CASSLALQRGFSDTQYF
NA	TRBV3-1/TRBV3-2	TRBJ2-7	NA	TGTGCCAGCAGCCGACTAGGGGGTGAGCAGTACTTC	CASSRLGGEQYF
NA	TRBV4-2	TRBJ2-3	NA	TGTGCCAGCAGCCAAGATCGGGTAGCAGAGATCACAGATACGCAGTATTTT	CASSQDRVAEITDTQYF
NA	TRBV12-3/TRBV12-4	TRBJ2-1	NA	TGTGCCAGCACTCGCAGGGATGAGCAGTTCTTC	CASTRRDEQFF
NA	TRBV4-3	TRBJ2-1	TRBD2	TGCGCCAGCAGCCAAGCCTTAGCGGGACCGGCGGGTAATGAGCAGTTCTTC	CASSQALAGPAGNEQFF
NA	TRBV5-6	TRBJ1-3	NA	TGTGCCAGCAGCTCAGGGACTATTGGAAACACCATATATTTT	CASSSGTIGNTIYF
NA	TRBV24-1	TRBJ1-2	NA	TGTGCCACCAGTGATCCCCGGGTGGGTGGCTACACCTTC	CATSDPRVGGYTF
NA	TRBV5-3	TRBJ2-3	NA	TGTGCCAGAAGCTTGGTAGGTGATAGCACAGATACGCAGTATTTT	CARSLVGDSTDTQYF
NA	TRBV5-8	TRBJ2-1	NA	TGTGCCAGCAGCTTGGAAGGACTAACAAACAATGAGCAGTTCTTC	CASSLEGLTNNEQFF
once	TRBV10-3	TRBJ2-3	TRBD2	TGTGCCATCAGTGCTCCCGGGACTAGCGGGAATACGCAGTATTTT	CAISAPGTSGNTQYF
NA	TRBV15	TRBJ2-7	NA	TGTGCCACCAGCACGGCAGGGGGGGTCCGGGAGCAGTACTTC	CATSTAGGVREQYF
NA	TRBV6-5	TRBJ1-4	TRBD1	TGTGCCAGCAGGGGACAGGGAACTAATGAAAAACTGTTTTTT	CASRGQGTNEKLFF
NA	TRBV24-1	TRBJ2-3	TRBD2	TGTGCCACCAGTGGAGTTAGCGGGGGGTTCGGTACGCAGTATTTT	CATSGVSGGFGTQYF
NA	TRBV4-2	TRBJ2-3	NA	TGTGCCAGCAGCCCCGGGGGGCTCGACACAGATACGCAGTATTTT	CASSPGGLDTDTQYF
NA	TRBV7-2	TRBJ1-3	TRBD1	TGTGCCAGCAGCTTTCGGACAGGGTTCTCTGGAAACACCATATATTTT	CASSFRTGFSGNTIYF